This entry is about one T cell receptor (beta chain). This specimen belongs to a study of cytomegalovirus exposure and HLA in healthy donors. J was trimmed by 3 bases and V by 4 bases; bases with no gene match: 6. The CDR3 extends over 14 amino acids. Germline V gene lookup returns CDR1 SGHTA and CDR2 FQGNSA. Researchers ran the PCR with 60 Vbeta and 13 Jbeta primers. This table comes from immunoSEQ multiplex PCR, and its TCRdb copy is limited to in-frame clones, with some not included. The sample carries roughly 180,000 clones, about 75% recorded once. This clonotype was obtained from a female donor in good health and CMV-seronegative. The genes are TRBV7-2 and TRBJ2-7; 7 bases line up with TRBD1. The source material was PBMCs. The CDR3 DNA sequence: TGTGCCAGCAGCTCCTCGACAGGGTACTACGAGCAGTACTTC. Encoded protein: CASSSSTGYYEQYF.